The 21 T cell receptor beta chains listed next were all sequenced from one sample in a study of blood T cell repertoires in COVID-19. Sequenced by immunoSEQ multiplex PCR; TCRdb stores in-frame clones only, minus some. The repertoire consists of about 80,000 clones, with about four fifths occurring once and the leading ten covering roughly 10%. Specimen: peripheral blood. The receptors derive from a human donor in a cohort sampled during active COVID-19.

J is TRBJ1-1 and V is TRBV6-6; 7 bases map to TRBD1. In germline, CDR1 is MNHNY, CDR2 SVGAGI (reference sequence). The CDR3 is 14 residues long. J was trimmed by 10 bases and V by 2 bases; bases with no gene match: 10. The CDR3 is CASSYQTATGLAFF. CDR3 sequence (DNA): TGTGCCAGCAGTTACCAGACCGCGACAGGGTTAGCTTTCTTT.

The rearrangement joins TRBV7-8 to TRBJ1-5; 10 bases match TRBD1. This CDR3 has 15 amino acids. V shed 5 bases and J 5 bases; nucleotides not matched to a gene: 6. Germline CDR1 SGHVS, CDR2 FQNEAQ. Here the CDR3 reads CASSVSTGGHQPQHF. The CDR3 DNA reads TGTGCCAGCAGCGTCTCGACAGGGGGCCATCAGCCCCAGCATTTT.

This clone was picked up one time. This chain joins TRBV2 and TRBJ1-1; D remains unclear. Trimming removed 8 bases from V and 0 bases from J, with 10 bases in between. Germline V gives CDR1 SNHLY, CDR2 FYNNEI. The CDR3 runs to 13 residues. The DNA for the CDR3 is TGTGCCAGCTCCTACTCGATGAACACTGAAGCTTTCTTT. The encoded protein is CASSYSMNTEAFF.

This clone has a count of ten or more. The V call is TRBV5-5, the J call TRBJ2-1, with 8 bases aligning to TRBD1. CDR3 size: 16 residues. Germline V lookup: CDR1 SGHKS, CDR2 YYEKEE (reference sequence). Unmatched junction bases numbered 5, after V lost 2 bases and J lost 1 base. CDR3 bases: TGTGCCAGCAGCTTCCGACAGGGGCGTTCCTACAATGAGCAGTTCTTC. Translated: CASSFRQGRSYNEQFF.

The rearrangement links TRBV19 to TRBJ2-7, with 14 bases aligning to TRBD2. In germline, CDR1 is LNHDA, CDR2 SQIVND (reference sequence). V dropped 2 bases and J dropped 6; count of bases not matched to a gene: 9. The CDR3 extends over 17 amino acids. The CDR3 here is CASSIPPGLAGVLEQYF. Written as DNA, the CDR3 is TGTGCCAGTAGTATACCTCCGGGACTAGCGGGAGTTCTCGAGCAGTACTTC.

The chain's CDR3 is CASGSQGHYGYTF. The CDR3 DNA sequence: TGTGCCAGCGGCTCGCAGGGGCACTATGGCTACACCTTC. The chain joins TRBV3-1 (or the pseudogene TRBV3-2) to TRBJ1-2; TRBD1 might be the D (6 bases). This CDR3 has 13 residues. Trimming took off 8 bases at V and 3 bases at J, with 13 bases between the two ends. Germline assignment: CDR1 LGHDT and CDR2 YNNKEL (reference sequence).

The table lists this clone with a few counts. The rearrangement joins TRBV5-1 to TRBJ2-7; D perhaps matches TRBD1 (6 bases). This CDR3 has 13 residues. Germline CDR1 SGHRS, CDR2 YFSETQ. The V and J ends lost 4 bases and 3 bases respectively, with 11 bases between them. The CDR3 spells CASSLDRYYEQYF. CDR3 sequence (DNA): TGCGCCAGCAGCCTCGACAGGTACTACGAGCAGTACTTC.

CDR3 protein: CASSLARIGGINMNTEAFF. For the CDR3, the DNA is TGTGCCAGCAGCTTAGCGCGTATCGGGGGGATAAATATGAACACTGAAGCTTTCTTT. The chain combines TRBV7-9 with TRBJ1-1; D might be TRBD1 (5 bases). Trimming took off 0 bases at V and 0 bases at J, with 20 bases between the two ends. This CDR3 comprises 19 residues. Germline CDR1 SEHNR, CDR2 FQNEAQ (reference sequence).

The rearrangement uses TRBV7-3 and TRBJ1-2, with TRBD1 matching 8 bases. Germline V gives CDR1 SGHTA, CDR2 FQGTGA. This CDR3 region has 15 residues. Trimming took 5 bases from V and 4 from J; bases not matched to a gene: 9. The CDR3 DNA follows: TGTGCCAGCAGCAAGGCAGGACAGGGAGCCTATGGCTACACCTTC. It codes for CASSKAGQGAYGYTF.

This clone is a singleton in its sample. The V call is TRBV29-1, the J call TRBJ1-1; possibly TRBD1 for D (6 bases). Germline V CDR1 and CDR2: SQVTM, ANQGSEA. The length of the CDR3 is 14 residues. V was shortened by 2 bases and J by 5 bases, with 15 bases between the two germline ends. CDR3 residues: CSVERGAGGTEAFF. The CDR3 bases are TGCAGCGTTGAAAGGGGGGCGGGGGGGACTGAAGCTTTCTTT.

This chain uses TRBV10-2 with TRBJ2-3, with 9 bases matching TRBD1. In germline, CDR1 is WSHSY, CDR2 SAAADI. The CDR3 covers 15 residues. The V gene end was trimmed by 4 bases and the J gene end by 3 bases; junction bases not matched to a gene: 5. The CDR3 spells CASSVGDRDTDTQYF. The CDR3 region has the DNA TGCGCCAGCAGTGTTGGGGACAGGGATACAGATACGCAGTATTTT.

This clone was recorded only once. This CDR3 reads CSVLGLAGAPETQYF. The DNA of the CDR3 is TGCAGCGTCCTGGGACTAGCGGGGGCCCCAGAGACCCAGTACTTC. The V and J genes are TRBV29-1 and TRBJ2-5, with 14 bases fitting TRBD2. Germline CDR1 SQVTM, CDR2 ANQGSEA. Losses at the gene ends were 6 bases for V and 4 bases for J; bases not matched to a gene: 7. This CDR3 spans 15 amino acids.

The chain joins TRBV12-2 to TRBJ2-5; the table's TRBD1 call for D was not verified on the DNA. TRBV12-2 is shown as a pseudogene. There are 16 residues in the CDR3. The CDR3: CASRLVPRDREETQYF. DNA of the CDR3: TGTGCAAGTCGCTTGGTCCCCCGGGACAGAGAAGAGACCCAGTACTTC.

The CDR3: CASSWGTSGIREQYF. CDR3 DNA: TGTGCCAGCAGTTGGGGGACTAGCGGGATTCGCGAGCAGTACTTC. The chain has TRBV28 and TRBJ2-7, with TRBD2 matching over 13 bases. The CDR3 covers 15 residues. V lost 4 bases and J lost 6; bases outside the gene matches: 6. In germline, CDR1 is MDHEN, CDR2 SYDVKM.

The rearrangement joins TRBV30 to TRBJ2-2; D might be TRBD2 (5 bases). V was clipped by 4 bases and J by 0 bases, with 12 bases between them. CDR1 is GTSNPN and CDR2 is SVGIG in the germline V gene (reference sequence). The CDR3 consists of 15 residues. For the CDR3, the DNA is TGTGCCTGGACTCCTCGGAGGACGAACACCGGGGAGCTGTTTTTT. Its protein is CAWTPRRTNTGELFF.

J is TRBJ1-1 and V is TRBV6-1; 10 bases are a match to TRBD1. Germline CDR1 is MNHNS and CDR2 is SASEGT. Trimming took 0 bases from V and 9 from J; bases not matched to a gene: 4. This CDR3 region has 14 residues. The CDR3: CASSEAPTGGKAFF. As DNA, the CDR3 is TGTGCCAGCAGTGAAGCGCCGACAGGGGGCAAAGCTTTCTTT.

This clone was observed a single time. This rearrangement joins TRBV29-1 to TRBJ1-5; D call uncertain. In germline, CDR1 is SQVTM, CDR2 ANQGSEA. Trimming left V 5 bases short and J 3 bases short, with 20 bases between. This CDR3 comprises 16 residues. The CDR3 DNA reads as TGCAGCGTTCACCAACCGGAGGGCACCCTCAATCAGCCCCAGCATTTT. Amino acids: CSVHQPEGTLNQPQHF. The whole variable domain, remainder taken from reference TRBV29-1 and TRBJ1-5, is SAVISQKPSRDICQRGTSLTIQCQVDSQVTMMFWYRQQPGQSLTLIATANQGSEATYESGFVIDKFPISRPNLTFSTLTVSNMSPEDSSIYLCSVHQPEGTLNQPQHFGDGTRLSIL.

The V and J genes are TRBV10-3 and TRBJ2-7, with D unresolved. Germline CDR1 and CDR2: ENHRY and SYGVKD. This CDR3 has 13 amino acids. Trimming left V 11 bases short and J 0 bases short, with 14 bases between. The CDR3 bases are TGTGCCTCTCAACTCAACCCCTCCTACGAGCAGTACTTC. The encoded protein is CASQLNPSYEQYF.

This clone was observed a single time. The genes are TRBV19 and TRBJ2-5; TRBD2 is a possible D gene (6 bases). The V end was cut by 2 bases, the J end by 5 bases, with 9 bases between. The CDR3 spans 13 residues. Looked up from germline, CDR1 is LNHDA and CDR2 is SQIVND (reference sequence). The CDR3 nucleotides read TGTGCCAGTAGTATATGGGCGGGGGAGACCCAGTACTTC. It is translated as CASSIWAGETQYF.

The chain carries TRBV12-5 and TRBJ1-3, with 9 bases that match TRBD1. Trimming cost V 1 base and J 0 bases; bases outside gene matches: 1. The CDR3 length is 16 residues. The germline CDR1 and CDR2 sequences are LGHNT and FRNRAP. The DNA of the CDR3 is TGTGCTAGTGGTTTGGGGACAGGGGCCTCTGGAAACACCATATATTTT. Protein sequence: CASGLGTGASGNTIYF.

V usage is TRBV13 and J usage is TRBJ2-5, with a weak D call TRBD1 (6 bases). Germline CDR1 and CDR2: PRHDT and FYEKMQ (reference sequence). This CDR3 comprises 14 residues. V lost 5 bases to trimming and J lost 6 bases, with 16 bases between them. The CDR3 DNA reads TGTGCCAGCAGCCCAAGAGGCAGGGACAAGACCCAGTACTTC. It translates to CASSPRGRDKTQYF.